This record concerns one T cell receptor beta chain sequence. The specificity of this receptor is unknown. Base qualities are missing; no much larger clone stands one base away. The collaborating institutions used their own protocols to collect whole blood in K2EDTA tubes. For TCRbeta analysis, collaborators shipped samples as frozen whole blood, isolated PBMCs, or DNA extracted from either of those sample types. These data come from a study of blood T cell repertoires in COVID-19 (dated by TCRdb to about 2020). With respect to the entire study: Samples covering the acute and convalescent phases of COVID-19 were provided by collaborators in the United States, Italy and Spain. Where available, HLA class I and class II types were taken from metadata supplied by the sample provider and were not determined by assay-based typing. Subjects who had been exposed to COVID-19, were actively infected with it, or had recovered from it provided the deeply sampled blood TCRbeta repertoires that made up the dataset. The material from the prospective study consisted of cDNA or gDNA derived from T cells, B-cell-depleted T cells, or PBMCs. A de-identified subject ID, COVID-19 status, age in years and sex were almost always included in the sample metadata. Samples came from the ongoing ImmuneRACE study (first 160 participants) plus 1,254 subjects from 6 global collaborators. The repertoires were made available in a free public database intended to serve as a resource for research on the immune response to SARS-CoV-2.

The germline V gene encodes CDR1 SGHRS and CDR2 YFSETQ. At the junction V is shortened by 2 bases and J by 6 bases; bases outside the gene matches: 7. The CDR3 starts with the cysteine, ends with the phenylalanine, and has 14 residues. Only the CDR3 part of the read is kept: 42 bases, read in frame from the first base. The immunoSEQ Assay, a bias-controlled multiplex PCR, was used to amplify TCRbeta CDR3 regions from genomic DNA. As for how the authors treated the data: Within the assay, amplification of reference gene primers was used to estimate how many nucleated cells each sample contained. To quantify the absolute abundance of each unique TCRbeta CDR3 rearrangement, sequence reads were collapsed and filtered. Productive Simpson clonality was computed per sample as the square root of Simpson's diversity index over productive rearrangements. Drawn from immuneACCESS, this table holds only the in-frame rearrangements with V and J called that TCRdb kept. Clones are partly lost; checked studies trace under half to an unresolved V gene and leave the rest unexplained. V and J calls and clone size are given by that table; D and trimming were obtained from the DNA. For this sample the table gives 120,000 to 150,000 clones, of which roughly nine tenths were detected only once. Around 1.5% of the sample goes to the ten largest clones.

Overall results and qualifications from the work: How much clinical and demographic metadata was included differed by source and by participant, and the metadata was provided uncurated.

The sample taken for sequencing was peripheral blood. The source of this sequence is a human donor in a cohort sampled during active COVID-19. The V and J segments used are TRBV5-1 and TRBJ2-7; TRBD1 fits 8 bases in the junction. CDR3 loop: CASSFDRGHTEQYF. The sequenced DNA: TGCGCCAGCAGCTTTGACAGGGGCCACACCGAGCAGTACTTC.